Listed below are T cell receptor beta chains from one sample, sequenced in a study of technical replicates of blood from a few donors. TCRdb's table, derived via immunoSEQ multiplex PCR, lists solely in-frame clones and lacks some. The sample lists more than 75,000 clones, just under 95% occurring once. The sequenced material came from T cells isolated from PBMCs. All receptors derive from a human donor in good health. The CDR3 runs from the conserved cysteine through the conserved F or W. The D gene is left open where the match is weak. Clone size is given for some rows only: seen once, a few or many times, or a class if the clone is expanded.

V gene: TRBV18; clone size: .; J gene: TRBJ1-6; D gene: TRBD1; CDR3 protein: CASSFTGGSLYFHPGF; CDR3 DNA: TGTGCCAGCTCTTTCACAGGGGGCAGCCTTTACTTTCACCCGGGTTTT
V gene: TRBV5-1; clone size: once; J gene: TRBJ2-7; D gene: TRBD2; CDR3 protein: CASPAAGVLNYEQYF; CDR3 DNA: TGCGCCAGCCCAGCCGCGGGAGTTTTAAATTACGAGCAGTACTTC
V gene: TRBV28; clone size: .; J gene: TRBJ2-1; D gene: TRBD2; CDR3 protein: CASSPTSGSVNEQFF; CDR3 DNA: TGTGCCAGCAGTCCGACTAGCGGGAGTGTAAATGAGCAGTTCTTC
V gene: TRBV19; clone size: .; J gene: TRBJ2-2; D gene: .; CDR3 protein: CASSIVGAQGGTGELFF; CDR3 DNA: TGTGCCAGTAGTATAGTCGGGGCCCAGGGAGGCACCGGGGAGCTGTTTTTT
V gene: TRBV9; clone size: .; J gene: TRBJ1-3; D gene: .; CDR3 protein: CASSVEGTPNTIYF; CDR3 DNA: TGTGCCAGCAGCGTAGAGGGGACTCCAAACACCATATATTTT
V gene: TRBV5-6; clone size: .; J gene: TRBJ1-1; D gene: .; CDR3 protein: CASSLTGEAFF; CDR3 DNA: TGTGCCAGCAGCTTGACAGGGGAAGCTTTCTTT
V gene: TRBV6-1; clone size: .; J gene: TRBJ2-5; D gene: TRBD1; CDR3 protein: CASNGQGVRAETQYF; CDR3 DNA: TGTGCCAGCAACGGACAGGGAGTGCGAGCAGAGACCCAGTACTTC
V gene: TRBV18; clone size: .; J gene: TRBJ1-5; D gene: TRBD1; CDR3 protein: CASSPGGTSNQPQHF; CDR3 DNA: TGTGCCAGCTCGCCAGGGGGGACGAGCAATCAGCCCCAGCATTTT
V gene: TRBV19; clone size: .; J gene: TRBJ2-5; D gene: TRBD2; CDR3 protein: CASSFAGGQETQYF; CDR3 DNA: TGTGCCAGTAGTTTCGCGGGGGGGCAAGAGACCCAGTACTTC
V gene: TRBV30; clone size: .; J gene: TRBJ1-2; D gene: .; CDR3 protein: CAWSYRFGYTF; CDR3 DNA: TGTGCCTGGAGTTACAGATTCGGCTACACCTTC
V gene: TRBV13; clone size: .; J gene: TRBJ2-3; D gene: TRBD2; CDR3 protein: CASSLETSESTDTQYF; CDR3 DNA: TGTGCCAGCAGCTTGGAGACTAGCGAGAGCACAGATACGCAGTATTTT
V gene: TRBV19; clone size: .; J gene: TRBJ1-3; D gene: TRBD1; CDR3 protein: CASRSDRVSGNTIYF; CDR3 DNA: TGTGCCAGTAGGAGCGACAGGGTCTCTGGAAACACCATATATTTT
V gene: TRBV5-5; clone size: once; J gene: TRBJ2-7; D gene: .; CDR3 protein: CASSSVGGEQYF; CDR3 DNA: TGTGCCAGCAGCTCTGTGGGGGGAGAGCAGTACTTC
V gene: TRBV5-1; clone size: .; J gene: TRBJ2-7; D gene: TRBD2; CDR3 protein: CASSLVLAGGQFAWGEQYF; CDR3 DNA: TGCGCCAGCAGCTTGGTGTTGGCGGGAGGCCAATTCGCCTGGGGAGAGCAGTACTTC
V gene: TRBV5-1; clone size: .; J gene: TRBJ2-1; D gene: .; CDR3 protein: CASSLASVGWDEQFF; CDR3 DNA: TGCGCCAGCAGCTTGGCCTCGGTCGGGTGGGATGAGCAGTTCTTC
V gene: TRBV21-1; clone size: .; J gene: TRBJ2-2; D gene: .; CDR3 protein: CATHDRAGELFF; CDR3 DNA: TGTGCCACCCATGACAGGGCCGGGGAGCTGTTTTTT
V gene: TRBV4-1; clone size: .; J gene: TRBJ2-1; D gene: TRBD2; CDR3 protein: CASSQGQLAGNEQFF; CDR3 DNA: TGCGCCAGCAGCCAAGGGCAGCTAGCGGGTAATGAGCAGTTCTTC
V gene: TRBV19; clone size: .; J gene: TRBJ1-5; D gene: TRBD1; CDR3 protein: CASSIGTGSQPQHF; CDR3 DNA: TGTGCCAGTAGTATCGGGACAGGTTCTCAGCCCCAGCATTTT
V gene: TRBV5-4; clone size: .; J gene: TRBJ1-1; D gene: .; CDR3 protein: CASSLTGDEAFF; CDR3 DNA: TGTGCCAGCAGCTTGACAGGAGATGAAGCTTTCTTT
V gene: TRBV19; clone size: .; J gene: TRBJ2-7; D gene: TRBD1; CDR3 protein: CASSTTGGTGEQYF; CDR3 DNA: TGTGCCAGTAGTACGACAGGGGGAACGGGCGAGCAGTACTTC
V gene: TRBV28; clone size: .; J gene: TRBJ1-4; D gene: .; CDR3 protein: CASVSGGANEKLFF; CDR3 DNA: TGTGCCAGCGTCTCAGGAGGGGCTAATGAAAAACTGTTTTTT
V gene: TRBV2; clone size: .; J gene: TRBJ2-7; D gene: .; CDR3 protein: CASRAQGPTYEQYF; CDR3 DNA: TGTGCCAGCAGGGCCCAGGGCCCCACCTACGAGCAGTACTTC
V gene: TRBV29-1; clone size: .; J gene: TRBJ1-1; D gene: .; CDR3 protein: CSVNREKDTEAFF; CDR3 DNA: TGCAGCGTTAACAGGGAAAAAGACACTGAAGCTTTCTTT
V gene: TRBV11-1; clone size: .; J gene: TRBJ2-7; D gene: .; CDR3 protein: CASSPDLVAPSYEQYF; CDR3 DNA: TGTGCCAGCAGCCCGGACTTAGTGGCGCCATCCTACGAGCAGTACTTC
V gene: TRBV5-1; clone size: .; J gene: TRBJ2-1; D gene: .; CDR3 protein: CASSLGDNYSNEQFF; CDR3 DNA: TGCGCCAGCAGCTTGGGGGACAACTACTCCAATGAGCAGTTCTTC
V gene: TRBV5-4; clone size: .; J gene: TRBJ2-7; D gene: .; CDR3 protein: CASSLESNYEQYF; CDR3 DNA: TGTGCCAGCAGCTTGGAATCTAACTACGAGCAGTACTTC
V gene: TRBV6-6; clone size: .; J gene: TRBJ2-2; D gene: .; CDR3 protein: CASSVHNTGELFF; CDR3 DNA: TGTGCCAGCAGCGTACACAACACCGGGGAGCTGTTTTTT
V gene: TRBV7-9; clone size: .; J gene: TRBJ1-2; D gene: TRBD1; CDR3 protein: CASSLLTRTGTNYGYTF; CDR3 DNA: TGTGCCAGCAGCTTACTCACTAGGACAGGCACTAACTATGGCTACACCTTC
V gene: TRBV6-5; clone size: .; J gene: TRBJ2-1; D gene: .; CDR3 protein: CASSYSRGLDEQFF; CDR3 DNA: TGTGCCAGCAGTTACTCGCGGGGCCTTGATGAGCAGTTCTTC
V gene: TRBV11-2; clone size: .; J gene: TRBJ2-5; D gene: .; CDR3 protein: CASSLSTGNQETQYF; CDR3 DNA: TGTGCCAGCAGCTTATCTACGGGGAACCAAGAGACCCAGTACTTC
V gene: TRBV19; clone size: .; J gene: TRBJ2-5; D gene: TRBD2; CDR3 protein: CASSIKAGGDRTQYF; CDR3 DNA: TGTGCCAGTAGTATTAAAGCGGGGGGGGACCGGACCCAGTACTTC
V gene: TRBV9; clone size: .; J gene: TRBJ1-5; D gene: TRBD1; CDR3 protein: CASSPTTGFQPQHF; CDR3 DNA: TGTGCCAGCAGCCCAACGACAGGGTTTCAGCCCCAGCATTTT
V gene: TRBV27; clone size: .; J gene: TRBJ2-7; D gene: TRBD2; CDR3 protein: CASSSPGYGGRGFEQYF; CDR3 DNA: TGTGCCAGCAGTTCGCCCGGGTATGGCGGGAGGGGCTTCGAGCAGTACTTC
V gene: TRBV7-6; clone size: .; J gene: TRBJ2-7; D gene: TRBD1; CDR3 protein: CASSSAGTGNYEQYF; CDR3 DNA: TGTGCCAGCAGCTCCGCCGGGACAGGGAACTACGAGCAGTACTTC
V gene: TRBV13; clone size: .; J gene: TRBJ1-1; D gene: .; CDR3 protein: CASSQQGFPVTFF; CDR3 DNA: TGTGCCAGCAGCCAGCAGGGTTTTCCAGTAACTTTCTTT
V gene: TRBV12-2; clone size: .; J gene: TRBJ1-2; D gene: .; CDR3 protein: CASRLARDREDGKPYGYTF; CDR3 DNA: TGTGCAAGTCGCTTAGCACGGGACAGGGAAGATGGGAAGCCCTATGGCTACACCTTC
V gene: TRBV27; clone size: .; J gene: TRBJ2-2; D gene: .; CDR3 protein: CASLPSGNGELFF; CDR3 DNA: TGTGCCAGCTTGCCCTCGGGGAACGGGGAGCTGTTTTTT
V gene: TRBV7-2; clone size: .; J gene: TRBJ2-7; D gene: .; CDR3 protein: CASSLGVNGGHEQYF; CDR3 DNA: TGTGCCAGCAGCTTAGGGGTTAATGGAGGGCACGAGCAGTACTTC
V gene: TRBV7-8; clone size: .; J gene: TRBJ2-6; D gene: TRBD1; CDR3 protein: CASSHGTGRLSGANVLTF; CDR3 DNA: TGTGCCAGCAGCCACGGGACAGGGAGACTGTCTGGGGCCAACGTCCTGACTTTC
V gene: TRBV27; clone size: .; J gene: TRBJ2-5; D gene: TRBD1; CDR3 protein: CASSPRQGLSGAQYF; CDR3 DNA: TGTGCCAGCAGTCCTCGACAGGGGTTGTCCGGGGCCCAGTACTTC
V gene: TRBV13; clone size: .; J gene: TRBJ2-3; D gene: .; CDR3 protein: CASSLRSGTDTQYF; CDR3 DNA: TGTGCCAGCAGCTTAAGGTCAGGGACAGATACGCAGTATTTT
V gene: TRBV29-1; clone size: .; J gene: TRBJ2-1; D gene: .; CDR3 protein: CSVDWRITLPGRNEQFF; CDR3 DNA: TGCAGCGTTGATTGGAGGATTACTCTCCCCGGCAGGAATGAGCAGTTCTTC
V gene: TRBV27; clone size: .; J gene: TRBJ2-3; D gene: .; CDR3 protein: CASSLFASDTQYF; CDR3 DNA: TGTGCCAGCAGTTTATTCGCGTCTGATACGCAGTATTTT
V gene: TRBV6-5; clone size: .; J gene: TRBJ2-7; D gene: TRBD1; CDR3 protein: CASSYDAGGSPYEQYF; CDR3 DNA: TGTGCCAGCAGTTACGACGCAGGGGGCTCTCCCTACGAGCAGTACTTC
V gene: TRBV6-4; clone size: once; J gene: TRBJ1-1; D gene: .; CDR3 protein: CASRATANTEAFF; CDR3 DNA: TGTGCCAGCAGGGCGACAGCGAACACTGAAGCTTTCTTT
V gene: TRBV28; clone size: .; J gene: TRBJ2-2; D gene: TRBD1; CDR3 protein: CASSFLDRHNTGELFF; CDR3 DNA: TGTGCCAGCAGTTTTTTGGACAGGCATAACACCGGGGAGCTGTTTTTT
V gene: TRBV5-6; clone size: .; J gene: TRBJ2-2; D gene: TRBD2; CDR3 protein: CASSGIAGKKTGELFF; CDR3 DNA: TGTGCCAGCAGTGGTATAGCGGGGAAGAAAACCGGGGAGCTGTTTTTT
V gene: TRBV25-1; clone size: .; J gene: TRBJ1-5; D gene: .; CDR3 protein: CASSAPNQPQHF; CDR3 DNA: TGTGCCAGCAGTGCTCCTAATCAGCCCCAGCATTTT
V gene: TRBV7-9; clone size: .; J gene: TRBJ1-4; D gene: .; CDR3 protein: CASSLVDEKLFF; CDR3 DNA: TGTGCCAGCAGCTTAGTAGATGAAAAACTGTTTTTT
V gene: TRBV13; clone size: .; J gene: TRBJ2-1; D gene: TRBD2; CDR3 protein: CASSSGLAGVNEQFF; CDR3 DNA: TGTGCCAGCAGCTCAGGACTAGCGGGAGTCAATGAGCAGTTCTTC
V gene: TRBV7-8; clone size: once; J gene: TRBJ1-3; D gene: .; CDR3 protein: CASSLGGQGYYSGNTIYF; CDR3 DNA: TGTGCCAGCAGCTTAGGAGGCCAGGGGTACTACTCTGGAAACACCATATATTTT
V gene: TRBV10-3; clone size: .; J gene: TRBJ1-1; D gene: .; CDR3 protein: CAISESSATEAFF; CDR3 DNA: TGTGCCATCAGTGAGTCTAGTGCTACTGAAGCTTTCTTT